This T cell receptor (beta chain) derives from a study of cytomegalovirus exposure and HLA in healthy donors. Study background: Around 78 million unique TCR sequences came from HLA-typed donors in an early release.

Nominal health characterized the donors when sampled, though unrecorded immune exposures were likely. Overall study findings and caveats: In a later analysis, TCR beta V- and J-gene trimming was associated with a missense DCLRE1C variant.

This PCR relied on a set of 60 Vbeta primers and 13 Jbeta primers. Here immunoSEQ multiplex PCR was the method, and the copy in TCRdb shows in-frame clones only, minus some. This sample has 90,000 or so clones, with less than 80% found just once. As regards this clone: The antigen is unknown. Sequence at one end of the junction differs from germline and may be a read error.

The sample was PBMCs. The source of this sequence is a woman aged 40 to 50 in good health and CMV-seronegative.

The CDR3 loop is CASAEGGLNTEALF. The CDR3 DNA reads TGTGCCAGCGCAGAGGGAGGTTTGAACACTGAAGCTCTCTTT. This chain uses TRBV28 with TRBJ1-1; D gene unclear. The CDR3 loop spans 14 amino acids. Germline CDR1 and CDR2: MDHEN and SYDVKM.